The sequence of this TCR beta chain was determined in a study of blood T cell repertoires in COVID-19. Looking at the study overall: COVID-19 samples from acute and convalescent phases originated in the United States, Italy and Spain. From T cells, B-cell-depleted T cells, or PBMCs came the material, which was cDNA or gDNA.

The CDR3 has 17 amino acids. The authors' processing: Scientists estimated how many nucleated cells there were by amplifying reference gene primers. Data came from immunoSEQ multiplex PCR; TCRdb stores just in-frame clones and leaves some out. V, J and clone size were drawn from that table, and D and trimming were deduced from the DNA. Among approximately 150,000 clones listed, around 90% were seen once. The chain carries TRBV21-1 and TRBJ1-3; the table calls TRBD1, which could not be checked here. TRBV21-1 is described as a pseudogene. The sample was peripheral blood. The clonotype was recovered from a man aged 60 to 75 with active or convalescent COVID-19. Here the CDR3 reads CASSKSGGQGAGNTIYF. Written as DNA, the CDR3 is TGTGCCAGCAGCAAGAGTGGGGGACAGGGGGCTGGAAACACCATATATTTT.